This T cell receptor beta chain was sequenced during a study of CD8+ T cells in alopecia areata. Background on the study: Tofacitinib administration persisted for 6 to 18 months, succeeded by 6 months off drug. Findings of the study overall: More clonal than normal scalp was lesional scalp, particularly alopecia totalis/universalis. Resident alphabeta T cells of normal skin are also sequenced in scalp samples.

It was cDNA, reverse transcribed from extracted RNA, that served as the sequencing template. Only in-frame clones appear in the TCRdb table, and some are missing; sequencing was by immunoSEQ multiplex PCR. Of about 140,000 clones listed, roughly 46% were seen once; the top ten hold 0.95% to 1%. The CDR3 length is 12 residues. The V gene lost 0 bases and the J gene lost 6 bases, with 5 bases spanning the gap. Germline-derived CDR1 and CDR2 are SGDLS and YYNGEE. Sorted out of PBMCs were CD4+ T cells and CD8+ T cells. In regard to this clone: Its antigen is not known.

The input for sequencing was CD4+ T cells sorted from blood, taken at week 0. This sequence was found in a human donor with alopecia areata. The chain combines TRBV9 with TRBJ2-3; D not certain. This CDR3 reads CASSVVRDTQYF. CDR3 in DNA: TGTGCCAGCAGCGTAGTAAGGGATACGCAGTATTTT.